This TCR beta chain originates from a study of blood T cell repertoires in COVID-19. Study-wide background: The United States, Italy and Spain provided the acute and convalescent COVID-19 samples. Sources were T cells, B-cell-depleted T cells, or PBMCs; the material itself was cDNA or gDNA.

The CDR3 covers 13 residues. Per the germline V gene, CDR1 is LNHDA and CDR2 is SQIVND (reference sequence). V lost 3 bases to trimming and J lost 2 bases, with 7 bases between them. Per the original methods: Cell counts per sample came from amplifying reference gene primers. Produced via immunoSEQ multiplex PCR; TCRdb's table is partial and in-frame only. The D gene and trimming were derived from the DNA, and the V and J assignments and clone size from that table. This table holds around 200,000 clones, around nine tenths found once. The sequence derives from a man in his late teens or twenties with active or convalescent COVID-19. The chain has TRBV19 and TRBJ2-5, with unresolved D. The sample taken for sequencing was peripheral blood. The CDR3 here is CASSILEQETQYF. CDR3 DNA: TGTGCCAGTAGTATCCTAGAACAAGAGACCCAGTACTTC.